These 30 T cell receptor beta chains originate from one sample sequenced in a study of human T cells and chemical hapten exposure. As for time point: patch test 3, about 24 weeks after DPC sensitization. Treatment denoted: therapeutic diphenylcyclopropenone sensitization with weekly scalp DPC. MiXCR, applied by TCRdb to the RACE reads, yields one record per CDR3 protein. The sample shows about 190,000 distinct CDR3 sequences, approximately 26% of them seen only once. The sequencing here drew on whole blood, taken in connection with sensitization to the hapten diphenylcyclopropenone (DPC). These receptors originate from a middle-aged woman with alopecia areata. Some clones in this sample may be carry-over from other donors' samples.

This clonotype has more than one count but fewer than ten. This chain uses TRBV28 with TRBJ2-1; a possible D gene is TRBD1 (5 bases). CDR1 MDHEN and CDR2 SYDVKM come from the germline V gene. The CDR3 is 13 residues long. V was shortened by 6 bases and J by 3 bases, with 9 bases between the two germline ends. In nucleotides, the CDR3 is TGTGCCAGCAGATTAGACAGCTACAATGAGCAGTTCTTC. Encoded protein: CASRLDSYNEQFF.

This chain connects TRBV10-3 to TRBJ2-1; D might be TRBD2 (6 bases). This CDR3 is 12 amino acids long. Germline V lookup: CDR1 ENHRY, CDR2 SYGVKD. The V end lost 4 bases, the J end lost 6 bases, and 7 bases lay between the germline ends. The CDR3: CAISAGGNEQFF. CDR3 in DNA: TGTGCCATCAGTGCCGGGGGCAATGAGCAGTTCTTC.

This rearrangement joins TRBV7-2 to TRBJ1-2; 10 bases are shared with TRBD1. With V trimmed by 5 bases and J by 8 bases, 8 bases remained unmatched. The V gene's germline CDR1 is SGHTA and CDR2 FQGNSA. CDR3 length: 14 amino acids. CDR3 sequence: CASSLQTGGGGYTF. CDR3 nucleotides: TGTGCCAGCAGCCTCCAGACAGGGGGCGGCGGCTACACCTTC. The full variable domain, with the rest looked up from reference TRBV7-2 and TRBJ1-2, is GAGVSQSPSNKVTEKGKDVELRCDPISGHTALYWYRQSLGQGLEFLIYFQGNSAPDKSGLPSDRFSAERTGGSVSTLTIQRTQQEDSAVYLCASSLQTGGGGYTFGSGTRLTVV.

This clonotype was found a few times. The chain joins TRBV12-3 or TRBV12-4 to TRBJ2-7; maybe TRBD1 (6 bases). The V end lost 5 bases, the J end lost 6 bases, and 11 bases lay between the germline ends. The CDR3 runs to 12 residues. The CDR3 loop is CASSTGQIEQYF. CDR3 nucleotides: TGTGCCAGCAGTACCGGACAGATCGAGCAGTACTTC.

This clonotype was recorded at least ten times. This chain joins TRBV28 and TRBJ2-3; no definite D call. The germline V gene encodes CDR1 MDHEN and CDR2 SYDVKM. The CDR3 loop spans 12 amino acids. V was trimmed by 6 bases and J by 3 bases, leaving 7 bases between them. Written as DNA, the CDR3 is TGTGCCAGCAGCGCTCAGACAGATACGCAGTATTTT. This codes for CASSAQTDTQYF.

About this clonotype itself: A read error may produce the germline difference seen at one junction end. The rearrangement links TRBV27 to TRBJ2-7; no definite D call. This CDR3 spans 13 amino acids. CDR1 MNHEY and CDR2 SMNVEV come from the germline V gene (reference sequence). CDR3 bases: TGTGCCAGCAGTTTACACGGATCCTACGAGCAGTGCTTC. Amino acid sequence: CASSLHGSYEQCF.

This clonotype was observed a handful of times. The chain joins TRBV6-5 to TRBJ2-5; possible D gene TRBD2, 6 bases. The CDR3 runs to 14 residues. V lost 3 bases and J lost 6, with 14 bases in between. Germline V CDR1 and CDR2: MNHEY, SVGAGI. The CDR3 DNA is TGTGCCAGCAGTTATGGTACTAGCTCCAAGACCCAGTACTTC. Its protein product is CASSYGTSSKTQYF.

The V call is TRBV12-3 or TRBV12-4, the J call TRBJ2-3; TRBD1 or TRBD2 may be the D gene (5 bases each). CDR3 length: 14 amino acids. Trimming left V 2 bases short and J 3 bases short, with 9 bases between. The CDR3 nucleotides read TGTGCCAGCAGTTTATTGGGGGAAACAGATACGCAGTATTTT. It is translated as CASSLLGETDTQYF.

This clonotype was seen more than once but under ten times. The genes are TRBV29-1 and TRBJ2-1; D call uncertain. Germline CDR1 reads SQVTM; CDR2 reads ANQGSEA. V lost 6 bases and J lost 0, with 12 bases in between. The length of the CDR3 is 14 residues. The CDR3 nucleotides are TGCAGCGTCCCGACGTTCAGCTCCTACAATGAGCAGTTCTTC. Its protein product is CSVPTFSSYNEQFF.

The chain has TRBV6-5 and TRBJ2-5; TRBD1 matches at 9 bases. The CDR3 contains 13 residues. The junction had 4 bases not matched to a gene; V was cut back by 7 bases and J by 4 bases. Looked up from germline, CDR1 is MNHEY and CDR2 is SVGAGI. In nucleotides, the CDR3 is TGTGCCAGCAAGACAGGGGGGCGAGAGACCCAGTACTTC. Protein product: CASKTGGRETQYF.

V is TRBV12-3 or TRBV12-4 and J is TRBJ2-7; TRBD1 agrees at 7 bases. This CDR3 spans 15 amino acids. J gave up 0 bases and V 3 bases, and 5 bases lay outside the gene matches. DNA of the CDR3: TGTGCCAGCAGTTTTGGGGGACAGCTCTCCTACGAGCAGTACTTC. It specifies CASSFGGQLSYEQYF.

J is TRBJ2-1 and V is TRBV5-1; D might be TRBD1 (5 bases). The germline CDR1 and CDR2 sequences are SGHRS and YFSETQ. This CDR3 has 13 residues. Deletions cut 4 bases from V and 3 bases from J, with 8 bases between. CDR3 region: CASSLQVYNEQFF. The CDR3 DNA is TGCGCCAGCAGCCTACAGGTCTACAATGAGCAGTTCTTC.

This chain connects TRBV12-3 or TRBV12-4 to TRBJ1-2, with a tentative D call TRBD1 (6 bases). The V end lost 1 base, the J end lost 4 bases, and 10 bases lay between the germline ends. The CDR3 runs 14 residues. The CDR3 sequence is CASSLETGPYGYTF. CDR3 nucleotide sequence: TGTGCCAGCAGTTTAGAGACAGGCCCCTATGGCTACACCTTC.

The CDR3, as DNA: TGCAGTGCTAGTCTCCGGCCGCAAGAGACCCAGTACTTC. Its protein product is CSASLRPQETQYF. The chain carries TRBV20-1 and TRBJ2-5; D not certain. The CDR3 loop spans 13 amino acids. Germline CDR1 is DFQATT and CDR2 is SNEGSKA (reference sequence). Trimming stripped 3 bases from V and 2 bases from J, with 10 bases between.

This chain links TRBV4-3 with TRBJ1-4; perhaps TRBD1 as D (5 bases). The germline V gene encodes CDR1 LGHNA and CDR2 YSLEER. This CDR3 contains 16 residues. Trimming left V 1 base short and J 4 bases short, with 13 bases between. The CDR3 DNA reads as TGCGCCAGCAGCCAAGCCGGGCGGGGGTTTAATGAAAAACTGTTTTTT. Amino acid sequence: CASSQAGRGFNEKLFF.

This chain joins TRBV20-1 and TRBJ1-1, with D possibly being TRBD1 (5 bases). Germline V gene sequence: CDR1 DFQATT, CDR2 SNEGSKA (reference sequence). The CDR3 length is 15 residues. V was cut by 0 bases and J by 4 bases, with 15 bases left in between. Here the CDR3 DNA reads TGCAGTGCTAGAGACGCAGGGAAACGGGGCACTGAAGCTTTCTTT. Residues: CSARDAGKRGTEAFF.

V gene TRBV7-6 combines with J gene TRBJ2-6, with D perhaps TRBD2 (5 bases). Germline CDR1 and CDR2: SGHVS and FNYEAQ. Trimming shortened V by 1 base and J by 1 base, and 8 bases separated the two germline ends. This CDR3 contains 16 residues. CDR3 nucleotide sequence: TGTGCCAGCAGCTTAGGTCGGGGTTCTGGGGCCAACGTCCTGACTTTC. Encoded protein: CASSLGRGSGANVLTF.

This clonotype has only a few counts. The rearrangement joins TRBV20-1 to TRBJ2-5; no clear D. V was shortened by 5 bases and J by 5 bases, with 12 bases between the two germline ends. Germline CDR1 and CDR2: DFQATT and SNEGSKA (reference sequence). The CDR3 loop spans 12 amino acids. For the CDR3, the DNA is TGCAGTGCTCCCCGCGCGATGGAGACCCAGTACTTC. Protein sequence: CSAPRAMETQYF.

V and J are TRBV28 and TRBJ1-5; tentative D call: TRBD1 (5 bases). Germline lookup yields CDR1 MDHEN and CDR2 SYDVKM. V lost 2 bases and J 15 bases, leaving 11 bases between the germline ends. This CDR3 spans 11 amino acids. The CDR3 sequence: CASSLAGQRHF. DNA for the CDR3: TGTGCCAGCAGTTTAGCCGGACAACGGCATTTT.

At least ten counts were recorded for this clonotype. The germline gene is not matched at one end of the junction; a read error may be the cause. The chain uses TRBV4-3 and TRBJ1-1; D not certain. Germline V gene lookup returns CDR1 LGHNA and CDR2 YSLEER. This CDR3 spans 13 amino acids. The CDR3 reads CASSPSGWMVHYF. In DNA form, the CDR3 reads TGCGCCAGCAGCCCCAGCGGGTGGATGGTACATTATTTT.

On this clonotype itself: One end of the junction fails to match germline, which may point to a read error. The chain couples TRBV28 to TRBJ1-1; 7 bases are shared with TRBD1. The CDR3 spans 15 residues. Per the germline V gene, CDR1 is MDHEN and CDR2 is SYDVKM. The CDR3 DNA reads TGTGCCAACAGTTCCGGTGGCAGGGGGAGTACTGAAGCTTTCTTT. Translating it yields CANSSGGRGSTEAFF.

The CDR3 region is CASSLGREYNEQFF. For the CDR3, the DNA is TGTGCCAGCAGCTTAGGGCGGGAGTATAATGAGCAGTTCTTC. The rearrangement links TRBV13 to TRBJ2-1; 7 positions agree with TRBD2. Germline V gene data show CDR1 as PRHDT and CDR2 as FYEKMQ (reference sequence). The CDR3 contains 14 residues. The V and J ends lost 0 bases and 7 bases, in that order; junction bases with no gene match: 3.

The chain has TRBV7-9 and TRBJ1-1, with D unclear. The CDR3 has 13 amino acids. The V gene's germline CDR1 is SEHNR and CDR2 FQNEAQ (reference sequence). V lost 4 bases to trimming and J lost 7 bases, with 13 bases between them. The DNA for the CDR3 is TGTGCCAGCAGCTCACCCCGACAATATGAAGCTTTCTTT. Its protein is CASSSPRQYEAFF.

This clonotype was seen many times. The chain combines TRBV12-3 or TRBV12-4 with TRBJ2-7; no clear D gene. The germline V and J ends were trimmed by 5 bases and 2 bases, with 7 bases remaining between them. The CDR3 consists of 12 residues. CDR3 protein: CASSPATYEQYF. DNA of the CDR3: TGTGCCAGCAGTCCCGCCACCTACGAGCAGTACTTC.

The CDR3: CASSLDPTDQPQHF. The CDR3 DNA follows: TGTGCCAGCAGCTTAGATCCTACCGATCAGCCCCAGCATTTT. This chain connects TRBV11-2 to TRBJ1-5; no reliable D call. V lost 0 bases, J lost 5 bases, and 8 bases lay in between. CDR1 SGHAT and CDR2 FQNNGV come from the germline V gene. This CDR3 is built from 14 residues.

There are many counts of this clonotype. The V call is TRBV29-1, the J call TRBJ1-1; no firm D call. Germline CDR1 reads SQVTM; CDR2 reads ANQGSEA. The V and J ends lost 5 bases and 3 bases respectively, with 10 bases between them. The CDR3 is made up of 12 amino acids. CDR3 region: CSVRAGYTEAFF. Written as DNA, the CDR3 is TGCAGCGTTCGGGCCGGCTACACTGAAGCTTTCTTT. Variable domain in full (rest from reference TRBV29-1 and TRBJ1-1): SAVISQKPSRDICQRGTSLTIQCQVDSQVTMMFWYRQQPGQSLTLIATANQGSEATYESGFVIDKFPISRPNLTFSTLTVSNMSPEDSSIYLCSVRAGYTEAFFGQGTRLTVV.

The rearrangement links TRBV7-2 to TRBJ1-1; D is uncertain. Per germline, CDR1 SGHTA and CDR2 FQGNSA. There are 15 residues in the CDR3. The V gene lost 4 bases and the J gene lost 1 base, with 13 bases spanning the gap. This CDR3 is CASSYRDEANTEAFF. CDR3 coding DNA: TGTGCCAGCAGCTACCGTGACGAGGCGAACACTGAAGCTTTCTTT.

This clonotype was recorded at least ten times. The chain employs TRBV7-9 and TRBJ1-2, with D unclear. V was clipped by 2 bases and J by 0 bases, with 10 bases between them. This CDR3 region has 15 residues. The germline gives CDR1 SEHNR, CDR2 FQNEAQ (reference sequence). Here the CDR3 reads CASSLSAASNYGYTF. CDR3 sequence (DNA): TGTGCCAGCAGCTTATCGGCAGCCTCTAACTATGGCTACACCTTC.

The sample holds a few counts of this clonotype. The J gene is TRBJ2-5, the V gene TRBV2; TRBD2 matches 9 bases. Germline V lookup: CDR1 SNHLY, CDR2 FYNNEI. After removal of 6 bases from V and 2 bases from J, the junction contained 4 bases not matched to a gene. This CDR3 comprises 14 residues. The CDR3 nucleotides are TGTGCCAGCAGCGCTAGCGGGACTCAAGAGACCCAGTACTTC. Translation gives CASSASGTQETQYF. Looking up the rest from reference TRBV2 and TRBJ2-5 gives the full variable domain: EPEVTQTPSHQVTQMGQEVILRCVPISNHLYFYWYRQILGQKVEFLVSFYNNEISEKSEIFDDQFSVERPDGSNFTLKIRSTKLEDSAMYFCASSASGTQETQYFGPGTRLLVL.

This clonotype has more than one count but fewer than ten. The gene calls are TRBV4-3 and TRBJ1-2; 7 nucleotides agree with TRBD1. Germline CDR1 is LGHNA and CDR2 is YSLEER. The CDR3 is 16 amino acids. The V and J ends lost 1 base and 2 bases, in that order; junction bases with no gene match: 7. The CDR3 sequence: CASSQVGGGSNYGYTF. In nucleotides, the CDR3 is TGCGCCAGCAGCCAAGTTGGAGGGGGCTCCAACTATGGCTACACCTTC.